The 8 T cell receptor beta chains listed next were all sequenced from one sample in a study of blood T cell repertoires in COVID-19 (dated by TCRdb to about 2020). The receptor library was made with the immunoSEQ multiplex PCR assay. TCRdb limited this immuneACCESS table to in-frame rearrangements with V and J called. A share of clones is missing; checked studies link under half to unresolved V genes, and the rest is unexplained. The sample table shows 150,000 to 160,000 clones, and about three quarters are seen once. The ten most abundant clones make up about 1.8% of the sample. The source material was peripheral blood. The source is a man older than 75 with acute or convalescent COVID-19.

The V call is TRBV5-1, the J call TRBJ2-1, with TRBD1 identical over 9 bases. CDR1 is SGHRS and CDR2 is YFSETQ in the germline V gene. The CDR3 is 15 residues long. Germline trimming cut 5 bases from V and 4 bases from J; bases unmatched to any gene: 7. The CDR3 is CASSAVGTGYNEQFF. CDR3 nucleotide sequence: TGCGCCAGCAGTGCCGTCGGGACAGGGTACAATGAGCAGTTCTTC.

This chain joins TRBV7-8 and TRBJ1-1; D unclear. V was shortened by 1 base and J by 2 bases, with 5 bases between the two germline ends. The CDR3 runs 13 residues. Germline CDR1 SGHVS, CDR2 FQNEAQ. CDR3 protein: CASSLDTNTEAFF. The CDR3 bases are TGTGCCAGCAGCTTAGACACCAACACTGAAGCTTTCTTT.

The V gene is TRBV30, the J gene TRBJ1-1; D remains ambiguous. The length of the CDR3 is 13 residues. V was clipped by 4 bases and J by 1 base, with 10 bases between them. CDR1 is GTSNPN and CDR2 is SVGIG in the germline V gene (reference sequence). The CDR3 is CAWKAEGNTEAFF. The CDR3 region has the DNA TGTGCCTGGAAGGCGGAAGGGAACACTGAAGCTTTCTTT.

The chain combines TRBV12-3 or TRBV12-4 with TRBJ2-1; D is possibly TRBD2 (5 bases). V lost 1 base to trimming and J lost 12 bases, with 10 bases between them. CDR3 length: 12 amino acids. The CDR3 here is CASSLGGPSQFF. CDR3 DNA: TGTGCCAGCAGTTTAGGCGGGCCCTCGCAGTTCTTC.

This chain links TRBV7-2 with TRBJ2-2; TRBD2 is a possible D gene (5 bases). Germline lookup yields CDR1 SGHTA and CDR2 FQGNSA. Between the trimmed V and J ends, which lost 1 base and 7 bases, there was a span of 10 bases. The CDR3 has 14 residues. The CDR3 nucleotides are TGTGCCAGCAGCTTAGGACCTGAGGGCGGGGAGCTGTTTTTT. It is translated as CASSLGPEGGELFF.

The V and J genes are TRBV25-1 and TRBJ2-6; 10 nucleotides align to TRBD1. Germline lookup yields CDR1 MGHDK and CDR2 SYGVNS. With V trimmed by 4 bases and J by 2 bases, 5 bases remained unmatched. This CDR3 is built from 17 residues. The DNA for the CDR3 is TGTGCCAGCAGTGGACAGGGGGCGATAGCTGGGGCCAACGTCCTGACTTTC. This translates into CASSGQGAIAGANVLTF.

This chain links TRBV5-1 with TRBJ2-7, with TRBD1 as a possible D gene (6 bases). CDR3 length: 14 residues. Germline loops: CDR1 SGHRS, CDR2 YFSETQ. The germline V and J ends were trimmed by 4 bases and 2 bases, with 13 bases remaining between them. The CDR3 bases are TGCGCCAGCAGCCCGGACAGTTTAGCCTACGAGCAGTACTTC. This translates into CASSPDSLAYEQYF.

The chain combines TRBV11-2 with TRBJ2-2; 11 nucleotides match TRBD1. Losses at the gene ends were 5 bases for V and 4 bases for J; bases not matched to a gene: 6. Germline V gives CDR1 SGHAT, CDR2 FQNNGV. The CDR3 loop spans 16 amino acids. The CDR3 spells CASSLGQGALTGELFF. DNA for the CDR3: TGTGCCAGCAGCCTCGGACAGGGGGCGCTCACCGGGGAGCTGTTTTTT.